The 31 T cell receptor beta chains in this list originate from one sample, sequenced in a study of T cell responses to AZD1222 COVID-19 vaccine. Here immunoSEQ multiplex PCR was the method, and the copy in TCRdb shows in-frame clones only, minus some. The sample consists of 150,000 or so clones, approximately 91% of them appearing once. The sample in question was peripheral blood, obtained on day 0 of AZD1222 vaccination. These receptors all stem from an adult in good health.

Note on this clone: The same CDR3 can be traced to other DNA sequences in this sample. The chain uses TRBV9 and TRBJ1-4; D is unclear. Germline assignment: CDR1 SGDLS and CDR2 YYNGEE. This CDR3 comprises 14 residues. Trimming cost V 0 bases and J 8 bases, with 11 bases left between them. The CDR3 sequence is CASSVGVGGEKLFF. The CDR3 region has the DNA TGTGCCAGCAGCGTAGGTGTCGGCGGCGAAAAACTGTTTTTT.

This sequence joins TRBV11-1 and TRBJ2-3, with D hard to call. Between the trimmed V and J ends, which lost 6 bases and 0 bases, there was a span of 16 bases. This CDR3 is 16 amino acids long. In germline, CDR1 is SGHAT, CDR2 FQDESV (reference sequence). CDR3 amino acids: CASSPKGATSTDTQYF. As DNA, the CDR3 is TGTGCCAGCAGTCCTAAAGGAGCAACTAGCACAGATACGCAGTATTTT.

This clone was found once. The chain uses TRBV9 and TRBJ2-1; D gene unclear. Germline CDR1 reads SGDLS; CDR2 reads YYNGEE. The CDR3 covers 10 residues. The V end was cut by 3 bases, the J end by 8 bases, with 3 bases between. Here the CDR3 reads CASSGDEQFF. The CDR3 bases are TGTGCCAGCAGCGGCGATGAGCAGTTCTTC. Full variable domain (missing parts from reference TRBV9 and TRBJ2-1): DSGVTQTPKHLITATGQRVTLRCSPRSGDLSVYWYQQSLDQGLQFLIQYYNGEERAKGNILERFSAQQFPDLHSELNLSSLELGDSALYFCASSGDEQFFGPGTRLTVL.

The gene calls are TRBV27 and TRBJ1-2, with TRBD1 matching 8 bases. Unmatched junction bases numbered 7, after V lost 3 bases and J lost 7 bases. This CDR3 has 14 amino acids. The germline CDR1 and CDR2 sequences are MNHEY and SMNVEV (reference sequence). CDR3 nucleotide sequence: TGTGCCAGCAGTTTGATTTCAGGGGGCTCTGGCTACACCTTC. This encodes CASSLISGGSGYTF.

The chain employs TRBV28 and TRBJ2-2, with D perhaps given as TRBD1 or TRBD2 (6 bases each). The V gene's germline CDR1 is MDHEN and CDR2 SYDVKM. The CDR3 runs 15 residues. Trimming shortened V by 2 bases and J by 7 bases, and 14 bases separated the two germline ends. The CDR3 loop is CASSLEGGYVGELFF. The CDR3 region has the DNA TGTGCCAGCAGTTTAGAGGGGGGTTATGTCGGGGAGCTGTTTTTT.

The chain links TRBV28 to TRBJ1-5; 7 bases are shared with TRBD1. The CDR3 runs to 14 residues. V shed 6 bases, J shed 3 bases, and the junction held 5 bases outside the gene matches. Germline V CDR1 and CDR2: MDHEN, SYDVKM. CDR3 nucleotides: TGTGCCAGCAGCCCGGGACAGTTCAATCAGCCCCAGCATTTT. Protein sequence: CASSPGQFNQPQHF.

This clone was observed a handful of times. The chain recombines TRBV5-1 with TRBJ1-1; tentatively, D is TRBD1 (5 bases). The CDR3 is made up of 15 amino acids. Germline values: CDR1 SGHRS, CDR2 YFSETQ. V was cut by 4 bases and J by 4 bases, with 17 bases left in between. Here the CDR3 DNA reads TGCGCCAGCAGCAACCCGGTCGGGGGTTCCACTGAAGCTTTCTTT. Protein product: CASSNPVGGSTEAFF.

The chain is built from TRBV29-1 and TRBJ1-2; tentatively, D is TRBD1 (6 bases). Germline V gives CDR1 SQVTM, CDR2 ANQGSEA. The V end lost 3 bases, the J end lost 0 bases, and 14 bases lay between the germline ends. The CDR3 is 15 residues long. DNA for the CDR3: TGCAGCGTTGATTCCTGGGGGGCACCTAACTATGGCTACACCTTC. Amino acid sequence: CSVDSWGAPNYGYTF. The whole variable domain, remainder taken from reference TRBV29-1 and TRBJ1-2, is SAVISQKPSRDICQRGTSLTIQCQVDSQVTMMFWYRQQPGQSLTLIATANQGSEATYESGFVIDKFPISRPNLTFSTLTVSNMSPEDSSIYLCSVDSWGAPNYGYTFGSGTRLTVV.

The chain uses TRBV9 and TRBJ1-1, with TRBD1 as a possible D gene (5 bases). There are 15 residues in the CDR3. Germline V gene lookup returns CDR1 SGDLS and CDR2 YYNGEE. V was cut by 0 bases and J by 0 bases, with 9 bases left in between. DNA for the CDR3: TGTGCCAGCAGCGTAGGTGTGACAGTGAACACTGAAGCTTTCTTT. Translation: CASSVGVTVNTEAFF.

This clone was observed a single time. The rearrangement links TRBV6-5 to TRBJ1-2; no definite D call. V was pared by 7 bases and J by 8 bases, with 14 bases between. In germline, CDR1 is MNHEY, CDR2 SVGAGI. CDR3 length: 12 amino acids. CDR3 in amino acids: CASKRMGGGYTF. DNA for the CDR3: TGTGCCAGCAAAAGGATGGGTGGAGGCTACACCTTC.

This rearrangement joins TRBV28 to TRBJ1-1, with D possibly TRBD1 on 6 matching bases. Trimming left V 6 bases short and J 1 base short, with 15 bases between. Germline lookup yields CDR1 MDHEN and CDR2 SYDVKM. The CDR3 is made up of 15 amino acids. The CDR3 region has the DNA TGTGCCAGCAGAAATTCAGGGGCAGGGAACACTGAAGCTTTCTTT. Amino acid sequence: CASRNSGAGNTEAFF.

This chain connects TRBV6-1 to TRBJ1-6; TRBD1 aligns across 11 bases. V trimming: 4 bases; J trimming: 10 bases; junction bases outside the gene matches: 3. Germline V gives CDR1 MNHNS, CDR2 SASEGT. The CDR3 is 14 residues long. CDR3 loop: CASSARTGGSPLHF. The DNA of the CDR3 is TGTGCCAGCAGTGCGCGGACAGGGGGCTCACCCCTCCACTTT.

This chain links TRBV2 with TRBJ1-5; D gene ambiguous. V was shortened by 0 bases and J by 9 bases, with 9 bases between the two germline ends. Germline V gene lookup returns CDR1 SNHLY and CDR2 FYNNEI. The length of the CDR3 is 13 residues. CDR3 amino acids: CASSEAIVRPQHF. The CDR3 DNA follows: TGTGCCAGCAGTGAAGCGATTGTTAGGCCCCAGCATTTT.

V usage is TRBV4-1 and J usage is TRBJ1-2; D is uncertain. This CDR3 region has 16 residues. Germline lookup yields CDR1 MGHRA and CDR2 YSYEKL. V dropped 1 base and J dropped 3 bases, with 15 bases sitting between them. The chain's CDR3 is CASSQVKDPYDYGYTF. The CDR3 DNA is TGCGCCAGCAGCCAAGTAAAGGACCCGTATGACTATGGCTACACCTTC.

This chain links TRBV7-3 with TRBJ2-3; 8 bases are shared with TRBD1. Germline loops: CDR1 SGHTA, CDR2 FQGTGA. The CDR3 covers 15 residues. V dropped 5 bases and J dropped 3; count of bases not matched to a gene: 7. CDR3 sequence (DNA): TGTGCCAGCAGCCCACAGGGGGTTGGAACAGATACGCAGTATTTT. This codes for CASSPQGVGTDTQYF. Variable domain in full (rest from reference TRBV7-3 and TRBJ2-3): GAGVSQTPSNKVTEKGKYVELRCDPISGHTALYWYRQSLGQGPEFLIYFQGTGAADDSGLPNDRFFAVRPEGSVSTLKIQRTERGDSAVYLCASSPQGVGTDTQYFGPGTRLTVL.

This rearrangement joins TRBV7-9 to TRBJ1-2; 7 bases agree with TRBD1. V lost 7 bases and J lost 3; bases outside the gene matches: 8. The length of the CDR3 is 14 residues. CDR1 is SEHNR, CDR2 FQNEAQ, per germline (reference sequence). The CDR3 here is CASITDRDYYGYTF. Here the CDR3 DNA reads TGTGCCAGCATCACTGACAGGGACTACTATGGCTACACCTTC. The variable domain in full, completed from reference TRBV7-9 and TRBJ1-2, reads DTGVSQNPRHKITKRGQNVTFRCDPISEHNRLYWYRQTLGQGPEFLTYFQNEAQLEKSRLLSDRFSAERPKGSFSTLEIQRTEQGDSAMYLCASITDRDYYGYTFGSGTRLTVV.

This rearrangement joins TRBV21-1 to TRBJ1-3. TRBV21-1 is marked as a pseudogene. CDR3 length: 15 amino acids. The DNA for the CDR3 is TGTGCCAGCAGCAAAGCCCTAGATAGCCGAAACACCATATATTTT. It is translated as CASSKALDSRNTIYF.

This clone was observed many times. The rearrangement uses TRBV7-9 and TRBJ1-4; D gene uncertain. The CDR3 is 16 amino acids. CDR1 SEHNR and CDR2 FQNEAQ come from the germline V gene (reference sequence). Trimming left V 5 bases short and J 8 bases short, with 21 bases between. This CDR3 is CASSIREKGSGEKLFF. The CDR3, as DNA: TGTGCCAGCAGCATCCGGGAGAAGGGAAGCGGAGAAAAACTGTTTTTT.

The gene calls are TRBV28 and TRBJ1-1; unclear D gene. Trimming removed 5 bases at V and 7 bases at J, with 14 bases between. Germline CDR1 reads MDHEN; CDR2 reads SYDVKM. This CDR3 has 13 residues. The chain's CDR3 is CASSGYGRFEAFF. In nucleotides, the CDR3 is TGTGCCAGCAGTGGGTATGGACGGTTTGAAGCTTTCTTT.

This clone has just a few counts. The rearrangement uses TRBV3-1 (or the pseudogene TRBV3-2) and TRBJ1-1, with a tentative D call TRBD1 (5 bases). The CDR3 consists of 14 residues. Between the trimmed V and J ends, which lost 4 bases and 4 bases, there was a span of 13 bases. Germline V CDR1 and CDR2: LGHDT, YNNKEL (reference sequence). The DNA for the CDR3 is TGTGCCAGCAGCCCAAACCAGGGAGGCACTGAAGCTTTCTTT. This sequence encodes CASSPNQGGTEAFF.

The chain combines TRBV28 with TRBJ2-5; 8 nucleotides line up with TRBD2. This CDR3 has 16 residues. The germline V gene has CDR1 MDHEN and CDR2 SYDVKM. Germline trimming cut 3 bases from V and 2 bases from J; bases unmatched to any gene: 8. This CDR3 is CASSFAGGDLQETQYF. The CDR3 DNA sequence: TGTGCCAGCAGTTTCGCGGGGGGAGACTTGCAAGAGACCCAGTACTTC. The complete variable domain, with remaining parts taken from reference TRBV28 and TRBJ2-5, reads DVKVTQSSRYLVKRTGEKVFLECVQDMDHENMFWYRQDPGLGLRLIYFSYDVKMKEKGDIPEGYSVSREKKERFSLILESASTNQTSMYLCASSFAGGDLQETQYFGPGTRLLVL.

The chain links TRBV5-8 to TRBJ1-3; 8 nucleotides line up with TRBD1. CDR3 length: 15 residues. Germline V gene sequence: CDR1 SGHTS, CDR2 YDEGEE. V shed 4 bases, J shed 3 bases, and the junction held 6 bases outside the gene matches. As DNA, the CDR3 is TGTGCCAGCAGCCCTGGACAGGGCAATGGAAACACCATATATTTT. It encodes CASSPGQGNGNTIYF.

The chain links TRBV4-1 to TRBJ2-7; D is uncertain. Deletions cut 3 bases from V and 6 bases from J, with 15 bases between. The V gene's germline CDR1 is MGHRA and CDR2 YSYEKL. The CDR3 consists of 14 residues. The CDR3 here is CASSHGPMGREQYF. The CDR3 coding sequence is TGCGCCAGCAGCCACGGCCCCATGGGCCGCGAGCAGTACTTC.

V gene TRBV7-2 combines with J gene TRBJ2-1; D ambiguous. V was trimmed by 5 bases and J by 0 bases, leaving 8 bases between them. The CDR3 runs to 14 residues. Germline CDR1 reads SGHTA; CDR2 reads FQGNSA. The CDR3 loop reads CASSPMSSYNEQFF. DNA of the CDR3: TGTGCCAGCAGCCCGATGAGCTCCTACAATGAGCAGTTCTTC. The complete variable domain, with remaining parts taken from reference TRBV7-2 and TRBJ2-1, reads GAGVSQSPSNKVTEKGKDVELRCDPISGHTALYWYRQSLGQGLEFLIYFQGNSAPDKSGLPSDRFSAERTGGSVSTLTIQRTQQEDSAVYLCASSPMSSYNEQFFGPGTRLTVL.

The CDR3 coding sequence is TGTGCCAGCAGTTTCCGACCCGGAAGGGGGAACACTGAAGCTTTCTTT. Amino acid sequence: CASSFRPGRGNTEAFF. The rearrangement uses TRBV28 and TRBJ1-1; possibly TRBD1 for D (5 bases). Germline CDR1 MDHEN, CDR2 SYDVKM. V was clipped by 3 bases and J by 1 base, with 15 bases between them. The CDR3 has 16 residues.

This clone was found once. The rearrangement links TRBV19 to TRBJ2-7; possibly TRBD1 for D (6 bases). The CDR3 covers 14 residues. Germline CDR1 and CDR2: LNHDA and SQIVND (reference sequence). Trimming removed 1 base at V and 9 bases at J, with 16 bases between. CDR3 protein: CASSIGGAGDRQYF. The CDR3 region has the DNA TGTGCCAGTAGTATAGGAGGGGCAGGGGATCGGCAGTACTTC.

The chain uses TRBV30 and TRBJ1-6; a possible D gene is TRBD1 (6 bases). This CDR3 is 15 amino acids long. Trimming cost V 1 base and J 4 bases, with 11 bases left between them. The germline CDR1 and CDR2 sequences are GTSNPN and SVGIG (reference sequence). The DNA of the CDR3 is TGTGCCTGGAGTGGAGGGGGAGCATATAATTCACCCCTCCACTTT. It codes for CAWSGGGAYNSPLHF.

V usage is TRBV5-6 and J usage is TRBJ1-1; 7 bases match TRBD1. This CDR3 contains 17 residues. Germline lookup yields CDR1 SGHDT and CDR2 YYEEEE. V was pared by 4 bases and J by 5 bases, with 17 bases of the junction left unmatched. CDR3 sequence reads: CASSLRQGFQVRTEAFF. In DNA, the CDR3 is TGTGCCAGCAGCCTAAGACAGGGCTTTCAAGTCCGGACTGAAGCTTTCTTT.

The V and J genes are TRBV27 and TRBJ1-6; 8 bases are a match to TRBD1. After removal of 4 bases from V and 7 bases from J, the junction contained 3 bases not matched to a gene. The CDR3 contains 14 residues. Germline lookup yields CDR1 MNHEY and CDR2 SMNVEV (reference sequence). CDR3 region: CASSSTGDNSPLHF. In DNA form, the CDR3 reads TGTGCCAGCAGTTCGACAGGGGACAATTCACCCCTCCACTTT.

V is TRBV9 and J is TRBJ1-1, with 7 positions matching TRBD1. The CDR3 extends over 15 amino acids. After removal of 4 bases from V and 6 bases from J, the junction contained 12 bases not matched to a gene. Germline V gene lookup returns CDR1 SGDLS and CDR2 YYNGEE. The CDR3 DNA reads TGTGCCAGCAGCCCCCGGGAGAGGGGGCGCTCTGAAGCTTTCTTT. Its protein is CASSPRERGRSEAFF.

This chain uses TRBV7-2 with TRBJ1-2, with no clear D. This CDR3 has 14 amino acids. V lost 1 base and J lost 6, with 12 bases in between. Germline CDR1 is SGHTA and CDR2 is FQGNSA. The CDR3 coding sequence is TGTGCCAGCAGCTTAGGGGTAGGCTTCCATGGCTACACCTTC. Translation gives CASSLGVGFHGYTF.